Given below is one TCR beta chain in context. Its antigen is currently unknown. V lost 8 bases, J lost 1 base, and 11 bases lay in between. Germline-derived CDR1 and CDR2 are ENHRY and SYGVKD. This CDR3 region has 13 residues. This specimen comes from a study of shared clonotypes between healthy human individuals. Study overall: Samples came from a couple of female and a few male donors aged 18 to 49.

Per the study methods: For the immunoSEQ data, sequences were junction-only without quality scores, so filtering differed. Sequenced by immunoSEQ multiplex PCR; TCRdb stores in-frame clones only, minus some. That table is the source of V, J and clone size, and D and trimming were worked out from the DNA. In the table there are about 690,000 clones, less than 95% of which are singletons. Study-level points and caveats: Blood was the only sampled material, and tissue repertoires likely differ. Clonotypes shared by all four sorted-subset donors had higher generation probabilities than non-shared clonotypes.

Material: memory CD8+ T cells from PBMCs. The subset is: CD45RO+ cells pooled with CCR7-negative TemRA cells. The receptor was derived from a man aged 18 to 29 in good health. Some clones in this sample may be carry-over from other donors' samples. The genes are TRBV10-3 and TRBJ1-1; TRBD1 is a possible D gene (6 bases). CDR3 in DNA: TGTGCCATCGGGGGGCAGACGAACACTGAAGCTTTCTTT. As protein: CAIGGQTNTEAFF.